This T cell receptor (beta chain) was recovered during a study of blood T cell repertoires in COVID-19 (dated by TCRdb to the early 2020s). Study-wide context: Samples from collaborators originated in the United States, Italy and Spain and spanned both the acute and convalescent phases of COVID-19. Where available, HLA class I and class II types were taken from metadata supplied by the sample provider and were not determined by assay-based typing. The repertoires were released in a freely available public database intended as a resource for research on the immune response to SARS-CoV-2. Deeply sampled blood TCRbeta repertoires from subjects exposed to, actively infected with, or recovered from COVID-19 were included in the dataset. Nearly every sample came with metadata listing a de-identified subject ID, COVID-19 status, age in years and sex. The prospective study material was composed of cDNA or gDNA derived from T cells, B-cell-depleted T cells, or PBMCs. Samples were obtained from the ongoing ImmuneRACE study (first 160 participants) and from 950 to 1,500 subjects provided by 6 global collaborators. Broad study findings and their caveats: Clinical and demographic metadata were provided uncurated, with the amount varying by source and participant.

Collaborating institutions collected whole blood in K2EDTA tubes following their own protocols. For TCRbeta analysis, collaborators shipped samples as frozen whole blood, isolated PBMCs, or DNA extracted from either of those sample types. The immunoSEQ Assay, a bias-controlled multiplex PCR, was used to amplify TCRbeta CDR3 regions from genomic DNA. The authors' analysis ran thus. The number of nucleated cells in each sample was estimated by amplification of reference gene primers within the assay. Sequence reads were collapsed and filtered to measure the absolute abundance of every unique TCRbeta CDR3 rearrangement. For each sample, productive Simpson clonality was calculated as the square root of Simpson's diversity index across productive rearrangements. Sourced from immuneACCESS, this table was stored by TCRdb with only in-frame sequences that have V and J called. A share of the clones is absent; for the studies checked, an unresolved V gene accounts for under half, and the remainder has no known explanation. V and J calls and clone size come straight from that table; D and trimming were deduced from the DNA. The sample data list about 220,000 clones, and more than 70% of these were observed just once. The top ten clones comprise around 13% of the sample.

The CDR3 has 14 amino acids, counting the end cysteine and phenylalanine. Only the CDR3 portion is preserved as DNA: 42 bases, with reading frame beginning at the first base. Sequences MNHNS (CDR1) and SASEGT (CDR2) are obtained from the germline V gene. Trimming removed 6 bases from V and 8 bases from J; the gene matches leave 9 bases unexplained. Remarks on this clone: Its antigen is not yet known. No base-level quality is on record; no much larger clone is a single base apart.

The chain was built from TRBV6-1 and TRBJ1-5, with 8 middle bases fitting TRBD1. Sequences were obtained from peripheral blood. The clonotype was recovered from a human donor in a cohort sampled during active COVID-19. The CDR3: CASSDVQGGKPQHF. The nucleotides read TGTGCCAGCAGCGATGTACAGGGGGGGAAGCCCCAGCATTTT.